Listed below are T cell receptor beta chains from one sample, sequenced in a study of shared clonotypes between healthy human individuals. Method: immunoSEQ multiplex PCR; TCRdb's copy keeps in-frame clones and lacks some. The profile shows about 1,500,000 clones, approximately 97% of them singletons. Sequenced: naive CD4+ T cells sorted from blood. The receptor set was obtained from a man aged 25 to 45 in good health. Both conserved end residues are part of each CDR3. A D gene is named only where the DNA matches it firmly. Only part of the rows carry a size: once, few, many, or a class if the clone is expanded.

v_call	clone_size	d_call	j_call	cdr3_nt	cdr3_aa
TRBV28	once	-	TRBJ2-1	TGTGCCAGCAGTTTGCTAGCCGATGAGCAGTTCTTC	CASSLLADEQFF
TRBV5-5	-	-	TRBJ1-5	TGTGCCAGCAGCTTGATTGGTGTCTATAGCAATCAGCCCCAGCATTTT	CASSLIGVYSNQPQHF
TRBV7-3	-	TRBD2	TRBJ2-3	TGTGCCAGCGGTGAACCCGCGGGAGGGCCCGGTACGCAGTATTTT	CASGEPAGGPGTQYF
TRBV5-5	-	-	TRBJ1-5	TGTGCCAGCAGCTTTACAGTCTATAGCAATCAGCCCCAGCATTTT	CASSFTVYSNQPQHF
TRBV7-6	-	TRBD1	TRBJ1-1	TGTGCCAGCAGCTTAGGACAAGGTGACAGGGGAAGAATGAACACTGAAGCTTTCTTT	CASSLGQGDRGRMNTEAFF
TRBV30	-	-	TRBJ2-2	TGTGCCTGGACCCGGGGTGTCGGGGAGCTGTTTTTT	CAWTRGVGELFF
TRBV5-1	-	-	TRBJ2-2	TGCGCCAGCAGCCCCCTCGGGTCTCACACCGGGGAGCTGTTTTTT	CASSPLGSHTGELFF
TRBV27	-	-	TRBJ1-1	TGTGCCAGCAGTTTCACCATCGGGGGGAACACTGAAGCTTTCTTT	CASSFTIGGNTEAFF
TRBV7-2	-	-	TRBJ2-7	TGTGCCAGCAGCAAGAGGGTCGCCTACGAGCAGTACTTC	CASSKRVAYEQYF
TRBV19	-	-	TRBJ2-6	TGTGCCAGTAGTATAGATCGGGGCCTCCCTGGGGCCAACGTCCTGACTTTC	CASSIDRGLPGANVLTF
TRBV5-4	-	-	TRBJ2-5	TGTGCCAGCACTTCCGGGCCCCTTTCAGGAGAGACCCAGTACTTC	CASTSGPLSGETQYF
TRBV18	-	TRBD1	TRBJ2-7	TGTGCCAGCTCAGCTCTCGCAGGACAGGGCGGATACGAGCAGTACTTC	CASSALAGQGGYEQYF
TRBV7-6	once	-	TRBJ2-1	TGTGCCAGCAGCTTAGGTTTTACTAACCTCTACAATGAGCAGTTCTTC	CASSLGFTNLYNEQFF
TRBV5-6	-	-	TRBJ1-2	TGTGCCAGCAGCTTTAGTCAGCGGAGGGTTTATGGCTACACCTTC	CASSFSQRRVYGYTF
TRBV29-1	-	-	TRBJ1-1	TGCAGCGTCCGCGGTGGGGTGACGACTGAAGCTTTCTTT	CSVRGGVTTEAFF
TRBV7-9	-	-	TRBJ1-4	TGTGCCAGCAGCTTAGCTCCCCTCGGCAGGGCAACTAATGAAAAACTGTTTTTT	CASSLAPLGRATNEKLFF
TRBV28	-	TRBD1	TRBJ2-1	TGTGCCAGCAGTACGCCGGGACAGGGTCTCGATGAGCAGTTCTTC	CASSTPGQGLDEQFF
TRBV9	once	TRBD1	TRBJ2-3	TGTGCCTTACGACAGGGGAAACGCGTTGCCACAGATACGCAGTATTTT	CALRQGKRVATDTQYF
TRBV28	-	-	TRBJ2-1	TGTGCCAGCAGTGCGGGGGTGGACAGGGTTAATGAGCAGTTCTTC	CASSAGVDRVNEQFF
TRBV18	once	-	TRBJ2-5	TGTGCCAGCTCACCACGGGCCGTCCAAGAGACCCAGTACTTC	CASSPRAVQETQYF
TRBV19	-	-	TRBJ2-2	TGTGCCAGTAGTATGCGGGTACCCACCGGGGAGCTGTTTTTT	CASSMRVPTGELFF
TRBV7-9	-	TRBD1	TRBJ2-3	TGTGCCAGCAGCATCCTCCGGGACAGAGACACAGATACGCAGTATTTT	CASSILRDRDTDTQYF
TRBV18	-	TRBD2	TRBJ2-3	TGTGCCAGCTCAGGGGCTAGCGGGAGGACAGATACGCAGTATTTT	CASSGASGRTDTQYF
TRBV7-2	-	TRBD2	TRBJ2-1	TGTGCCAGCAGCTTAGTGGGGGGGTCTGAGCAGTTCTTC	CASSLVGGSEQFF
TRBV9	-	TRBD2	TRBJ2-1	TGTGCCAGCAGCCCTTTTGGGACTAGCGGGAGTGTCTCCTACAATGAGCAGTTCTTC	CASSPFGTSGSVSYNEQFF
TRBV2	once	-	TRBJ1-5	TGTGCCAGCAGTGACGGGGTGTTTGGCAATCAGCCCCAGCATTTT	CASSDGVFGNQPQHF
TRBV9	-	-	TRBJ1-2	TGTGCCAGCAGCGTAGATGGAGCGAACTATGGCTACACCTTC	CASSVDGANYGYTF
TRBV6-1	-	TRBD1	TRBJ1-2	TGTGCCAGCAGTGAATCAGTGACAGGGATCGCCTATGGCTACACCTTC	CASSESVTGIAYGYTF
TRBV27	-	-	TRBJ2-7	TGTGCCAGCAGTTTAAGTGGGAGGCTCGGGGACGAGCAGTACTTC	CASSLSGRLGDEQYF
TRBV28	-	-	TRBJ2-7	TGTGCCAGCAGTACTGGGGGCGGACCATTATACGAGCAGTACTTC	CASSTGGGPLYEQYF
TRBV5-1	once	TRBD2	TRBJ2-1	TGCGCCAGCAGCCAAGGGACTAGCTCCTACAATGAGCAGTTCTTC	CASSQGTSSYNEQFF
TRBV5-8	-	-	TRBJ2-5	TGTGCCAGCAGCTTGGGCTTTCGGGGGAATTGGTTCCAAGAGACCCAGTACTTC	CASSLGFRGNWFQETQYF
TRBV11-3	once	-	TRBJ2-2	TGTGCCAGCAGCTTAGATGAGGTCGCCGGGGAGCTGTTTTTT	CASSLDEVAGELFF
TRBV30	-	TRBD2	TRBJ2-6	TGTGCCTGGTCCGGGGGGTGGTCTGGGGCCAACGTCCTGACTTTC	CAWSGGWSGANVLTF
TRBV6-5	-	-	TRBJ1-4	TGTGCCAGCAGTTACCGTACGCTGGCAACTAATGAAAAACTGTTTTTT	CASSYRTLATNEKLFF